A single sample gave rise to the 9 T cell receptor beta chains below, sequenced in a study of human T cells and chemical hapten exposure. TCRdb reanalysed the RACE reads using MiXCR and keeps one entry per CDR3 protein. Here the sample spans hundreds of thousands of distinct CDR3 sequences, around 6% being singletons. Time point of the sample: patch test 2, 6 weeks after DPC sensitization. Treatment reported: therapeutic diphenylcyclopropenone sensitization with weekly scalp DPC. The sample here was whole blood, taken in connection with sensitization to the hapten diphenylcyclopropenone (DPC). The source of these receptors is a woman aged 18 to 35 with alopecia areata. Some clones in this sample may be carry-over from other donors' samples.

The genes are TRBV20-1 and TRBJ1-6; 7 bases map to TRBD1. This CDR3 is built from 14 residues. The junction had 5 bases not matched to a gene; V was cut back by 5 bases and J by 4 bases. Germline assignment: CDR1 DFQATT and CDR2 SNEGSKA (reference sequence). CDR3 protein: CSASGTDYNSPLHF. The CDR3, as DNA: TGCAGTGCTTCCGGGACAGATTATAATTCACCCCTCCACTTT.

This clonotype was recorded many times. The chain uses TRBV7-9 and TRBJ1-5; perhaps TRBD1 as D (5 bases). The CDR3 contains 17 residues. Between the trimmed V and J ends, which lost 0 bases and 0 bases, there was a span of 12 bases. Germline values: CDR1 SEHNR, CDR2 FQNEAQ (reference sequence). Here the CDR3 reads CASSLALTTDSNQPQHF. In DNA, the CDR3 is TGTGCCAGCAGCTTAGCCCTCACGACAGATAGCAATCAGCCCCAGCATTTT.

This clonotype has ten or more counts. The rearrangement joins TRBV3-1 to TRBJ1-2; perhaps TRBD1 as D (6 bases). V lost 1 base and J lost 5, with 17 bases in between. Germline CDR1 reads LGHDT; CDR2 reads YNNKEL (reference sequence). The CDR3 covers 16 residues. CDR3 nucleotides: TGTGCCAGCAGCCAAGTTTTCGCCGGGACAAGTTATGGCTACACCTTC. Its translation: CASSQVFAGTSYGYTF.

This clonotype came up many times. The chain uses TRBV20-1 and TRBJ2-7; D not resolved. V dropped 5 bases and J dropped 3 bases, with 17 bases sitting between them. Germline CDR1 and CDR2: DFQATT and SNEGSKA (reference sequence). This CDR3 region has 14 residues. The CDR3 reads CSAPKGGWNYEQYF. CDR3 sequence (DNA): TGCAGTGCTCCTAAGGGCGGCTGGAACTACGAGCAGTACTTC.

This clonotype was seen ten or more times. The rearrangement joins TRBV7-2 to TRBJ1-5, with D possibly being TRBD1 (5 bases). The CDR3 is 14 residues long. In germline, CDR1 is SGHTA, CDR2 FQGNSA. Deletions cut 3 bases from V and 13 bases from J, with 19 bases between. Here the CDR3 reads CASSFIRDPDLQHF. In nucleotides, the CDR3 is TGTGCCAGCAGCTTTATTAGGGACCCTGATCTTCAGCATTTT.

In this sample, this clonotype turned up a few times. The chain is built from TRBV7-9 and TRBJ1-4; D is possibly TRBD1 (6 bases). V lost 3 bases and J 4 bases, leaving 21 bases between the germline ends. The CDR3 is made up of 18 amino acids. CDR1 is SEHNR, CDR2 FQNEAQ, per germline (reference sequence). The CDR3 region is CASSFDPRGASNNEKLFF. The DNA for the CDR3 is TGTGCCAGCAGCTTCGATCCCCGGGGGGCCTCTAATAATGAAAAACTGTTTTTT.

This clonotype was counted at least ten times. This chain joins TRBV20-1 and TRBJ1-5; D unresolved. The CDR3 consists of 15 residues. Trimming left V 6 bases short and J 1 base short, with 16 bases between. Germline V lookup: CDR1 DFQATT, CDR2 SNEGSKA (reference sequence). CDR3 DNA sequence: TGCAGTGCCCCCCTTTTAGTTGGGAGCAATCAGCCCCAGCATTTT. Protein product: CSAPLLVGSNQPQHF.

The chain employs TRBV2 and TRBJ2-5, with 10 bases fitting TRBD2. CDR3 length: 13 residues. Germline assignment: CDR1 SNHLY and CDR2 FYNNEI. V shed 10 bases and J 5 bases; nucleotides not matched to a gene: 7. As DNA, the CDR3 is TGTGCCATCCAGCGGGGGGGCCTCGAGACCCAGTACTTC. Amino acid sequence: CAIQRGGLETQYF.

V gene TRBV6-6 combines with J gene TRBJ2-3; D uncertain. Trimming cost V 2 bases and J 2 bases, with 17 bases left between them. Germline CDR1 reads MNHNY; CDR2 reads SVGAGI (reference sequence). This CDR3 has 17 amino acids. This chain's CDR3 is CASSYPKDPKNTDTQYF. The CDR3 bases are TGTGCCAGCAGTTACCCAAAGGACCCAAAAAACACAGATACGCAGTATTTT.